A selection of T cell receptor beta chains follows, all from one sample in a study of T cells after posttransplantation cyclophosphamide. Here immunoSEQ multiplex PCR was the method, and the copy in TCRdb shows in-frame clones only, minus some. The sample consists of more than 30,000 clones, around 90% of them appearing once. The specimen sequenced was naive CD4+ T cells sorted from PBMCs. These receptor sequences come from a woman aged 60-75 years in good health, CMV-negative, and a related stem cell transplant donor. CDR3s include the opening cysteine and the closing phenylalanine or tryptophan. Each record gives: clone size, D gene, J gene, V gene, CDR3 protein, CDR3 DNA. D genes are given only for firm matches. Expanded clones get a size class; other rows say once, few or many, or leave the size out.

size: once
D: TRBD1
J: TRBJ2-2
V: TRBV6-6
CDR3: CASSAGTGPTGELFF
DNA: TGTGCCAGCAGTGCCGGGACAGGTCCCACCGGGGAGCTGTTTTTT

size: -
D: TRBD2
J: TRBJ2-3
V: TRBV7-2
CDR3: CASSLAEAGGNTQYF
DNA: TGTGCCAGCAGCTTAGCCGAAGCGGGAGGTAATACGCAGTATTTT

size: -
D: TRBD2
J: TRBJ2-2
V: TRBV7-6
CDR3: CASTPSGPNTGELFF
DNA: TGTGCCAGCACCCCTAGCGGGCCGAACACCGGGGAGCTGTTTTTT

size: -
D: TRBD1
J: TRBJ1-2
V: TRBV5-6
CDR3: CASSIPGQGKGGYTF
DNA: TGTGCCAGCAGCATTCCGGGACAGGGGAAGGGAGGCTACACCTTC

size: -
D: TRBD2
J: TRBJ2-3
V: TRBV6-5
CDR3: CASRLAGVDTQYF
DNA: TGTGCCAGCCGACTAGCGGGTGTAGATACGCAGTATTTT

size: -
D: TRBD2
J: TRBJ2-5
V: TRBV27
CDR3: CASSYLGTSVFRETQYF
DNA: TGTGCCAGCAGCTATCTCGGGACTAGCGTCTTTCGAGAGACCCAGTACTTC

size: -
D: TRBD1
J: TRBJ1-1
V: TRBV5-1
CDR3: CASSAGQVGYTEAFF
DNA: TGCGCCAGCAGCGCGGGACAGGTGGGGTACACTGAAGCTTTCTTT

size: -
D: TRBD2
J: TRBJ2-7
V: TRBV10-1
CDR3: CASSVAGGYEQYF
DNA: TGCGCCAGCAGTGTCGCGGGAGGTTACGAGCAGTACTTC

size: -
D: TRBD1
J: TRBJ1-2
V: TRBV5-5
CDR3: CASSYGQAQGGYTF
DNA: TGTGCCAGCAGCTATGGACAGGCCCAGGGAGGCTACACCTTC

size: once
D: TRBD1
J: TRBJ1-2
V: TRBV4-3
CDR3: CASSQGQGVNYGYTF
DNA: TGCGCCAGCAGCCAGGGACAGGGGGTGAACTATGGCTACACCTTC

size: -
D: TRBD2
J: TRBJ2-1
V: TRBV19
CDR3: CASSFKRGGPYNEQFF
DNA: TGTGCCAGTAGTTTTAAGCGGGGGGGCCCCTACAATGAGCAGTTCTTC

size: -
D: -
J: TRBJ1-5
V: TRBV7-3
CDR3: CASSPDRDQPQHF
DNA: TGTGCCAGCAGTCCAGACAGAGATCAGCCCCAGCATTTT

size: -
D: TRBD1
J: TRBJ1-2
V: TRBV28
CDR3: CASSFFFGTENYGYTF
DNA: TGTGCCAGCAGTTTTTTTTTCGGGACAGAGAACTATGGCTACACCTTC

size: -
D: -
J: TRBJ2-2
V: TRBV29-1
CDR3: CSVDSAIRGGELFF
DNA: TGCAGCGTTGATAGCGCTATCAGGGGCGGGGAGCTGTTTTTT

size: -
D: -
J: TRBJ2-7
V: TRBV19
CDR3: CASSGHRGTYEQYF
DNA: TGTGCCAGTAGTGGCCATAGGGGGACCTACGAGCAGTACTTC

size: -
D: -
J: TRBJ1-5
V: TRBV5-4
CDR3: CASSWGGDNQPQHF
DNA: TGTGCCAGCAGCTGGGGAGGCGACAATCAGCCCCAGCATTTT

size: -
D: TRBD2
J: TRBJ2-1
V: TRBV5-1
CDR3: CASSPSGTGEQFF
DNA: TGCGCCAGCAGCCCTAGCGGGACGGGGGAGCAGTTCTTC

size: -
D: -
J: TRBJ1-2
V: TRBV20-1
CDR3: CSAAQAVTF
DNA: TGCAGTGCGGCACAGGCAGTCACCTTC

size: -
D: TRBD1
J: TRBJ2-7
V: TRBV7-8
CDR3: CASSLGQGVYEQYF
DNA: TGTGCCAGCAGCTTAGGACAGGGGGTCTACGAGCAGTACTTC

size: -
D: -
J: TRBJ1-5
V: TRBV6-6
CDR3: CASSSTVGGQFAQHF
DNA: TGTGCCAGCAGTTCAACCGTGGGGGGGCAATTCGCCCAGCATTTT

size: -
D: TRBD2
J: TRBJ2-7
V: TRBV7-9
CDR3: CASSPRGGASYEQYF
DNA: TGTGCCAGCAGCCCCCGGGGGGGGGCCTCCTACGAGCAGTACTTC

size: -
D: TRBD2
J: TRBJ2-3
V: TRBV7-3
CDR3: CASSFRRGATDTQYF
DNA: TGTGCCAGCAGCTTCAGGCGGGGGGCCACAGATACGCAGTATTTT

size: once
D: -
J: TRBJ2-3
V: TRBV5-1
CDR3: CASSLVDFRGGQYF
DNA: TGCGCCAGCAGCTTGGTTGACTTCCGAGGGGGGCAGTATTTT

size: -
D: -
J: TRBJ2-3
V: TRBV7-3
CDR3: CASSQDGVLNTDTQYF
DNA: TGTGCCAGCAGCCAAGACGGAGTTTTGAACACAGATACGCAGTATTTT

size: -
D: -
J: TRBJ1-3
V: TRBV28
CDR3: CASQSLQGSSGNTIYF
DNA: TGTGCCAGCCAAAGTTTACAGGGAAGCTCTGGAAACACCATATATTTT

size: -
D: TRBD1
J: TRBJ1-1
V: TRBV5-1
CDR3: CASSLGQGGNTEAFF
DNA: TGCGCCAGCAGCCTGGGACAGGGGGGTAACACTGAAGCTTTCTTT

size: -
D: -
J: TRBJ2-3
V: TRBV6-5
CDR3: CASSPVYTQYF
DNA: TGTGCCAGCAGTCCAGTTTACACGCAGTATTTT

size: -
D: TRBD1
J: TRBJ1-2
V: TRBV7-6
CDR3: CASSLASPGQGYLNYGYTF
DNA: TGTGCCAGCAGCTTAGCGAGTCCGGGACAGGGGTACCTGAACTATGGCTACACCTTC

size: -
D: TRBD2
J: TRBJ2-5
V: TRBV5-4
CDR3: CASSLQGTSVSQETQYF
DNA: TGTGCCAGCAGCTTGCAGGGGACTAGCGTATCGCAAGAGACCCAGTACTTC

size: -
D: TRBD1
J: TRBJ1-5
V: TRBV6-1
CDR3: CASSMTGVGQPQHF
DNA: TGTGCCAGCAGTATGACAGGGGTAGGTCAGCCCCAGCATTTT

size: -
D: -
J: TRBJ2-5
V: TRBV7-3
CDR3: CASSPKGGGRSIRETQYF
DNA: TGTGCCAGCAGCCCAAAGGGGGGAGGGCGATCGATTCGAGAGACCCAGTACTTC

size: -
D: -
J: TRBJ2-7
V: TRBV2
CDR3: CASSEETGQYF
DNA: TGTGCCAGCAGTGAAGAAACAGGGCAGTACTTC

size: -
D: TRBD2
J: TRBJ2-7
V: TRBV10-2
CDR3: CASSEGTSGRAYEQYF
DNA: TGCGCCAGCAGTGAGGGGACTAGCGGGAGAGCGTACGAGCAGTACTTC

size: few
D: -
J: TRBJ1-1
V: TRBV5-6
CDR3: CASSLRSGANTEAFF
DNA: TGTGCCAGCAGCTTGAGGAGCGGAGCGAACACTGAAGCTTTCTTT

size: -
D: TRBD1
J: TRBJ2-1
V: TRBV19
CDR3: CASSMGQLINEQFF
DNA: TGTGCCAGTAGTATGGGACAGCTGATCAATGAGCAGTTCTTC

size: -
D: -
J: TRBJ1-1
V: TRBV20-1
CDR3: CSASGGAIAFF
DNA: TGCAGTGCTAGTGGGGGGGCCATTGCTTTCTTT

size: -
D: -
J: TRBJ2-3
V: TRBV11-2
CDR3: CASSRLPVMSSTDTQYF
DNA: TGTGCCAGCAGCCGACTCCCGGTCATGAGTAGCACAGATACGCAGTATTTT

size: -
D: -
J: TRBJ1-2
V: TRBV2
CDR3: CASSVQGKSGYTF
DNA: TGTGCCAGCAGCGTTCAGGGGAAGAGTGGCTACACCTTC

size: -
D: -
J: TRBJ1-5
V: TRBV6-5
CDR3: CASSYSGVQPQHF
DNA: TGTGCCAGCAGTTACTCAGGGGTTCAGCCCCAGCATTTT

size: -
D: TRBD2
J: TRBJ2-1
V: TRBV5-1
CDR3: CASSFTSGYYNEQFF
DNA: TGCGCCAGCAGCTTCACTAGCGGGTACTACAATGAGCAGTTCTTC

size: -
D: TRBD2
J: TRBJ2-3
V: TRBV5-4
CDR3: CASSLKTSGGADTQYF
DNA: TGTGCCAGCAGCCTGAAGACTAGCGGGGGGGCAGATACGCAGTATTTT

size: -
D: TRBD1
J: TRBJ1-4
V: TRBV19
CDR3: CASRGIRDRGFEKLFF
DNA: TGTGCCAGTAGAGGAATAAGGGACAGGGGTTTTGAAAAACTGTTTTTT

size: -
D: TRBD1
J: TRBJ2-5
V: TRBV6-4
CDR3: CASSEGQGREQYF
DNA: TGTGCCAGCAGTGAGGGACAGGGGCGTGAGCAGTACTTC

size: -
D: TRBD1
J: TRBJ2-5
V: TRBV7-3
CDR3: CASSLGSRGETQYF
DNA: TGTGCCAGCAGCTTAGGTTCCAGGGGGGAGACCCAGTACTTC